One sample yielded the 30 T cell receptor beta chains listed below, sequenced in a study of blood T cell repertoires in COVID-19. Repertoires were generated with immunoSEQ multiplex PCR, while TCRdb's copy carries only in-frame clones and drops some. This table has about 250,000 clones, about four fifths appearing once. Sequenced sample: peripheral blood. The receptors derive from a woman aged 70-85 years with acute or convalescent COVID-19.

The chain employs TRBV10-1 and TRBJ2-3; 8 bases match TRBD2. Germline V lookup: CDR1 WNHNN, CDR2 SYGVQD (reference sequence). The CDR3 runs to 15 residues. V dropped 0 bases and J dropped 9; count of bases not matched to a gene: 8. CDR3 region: CASSESGSGVITQYF. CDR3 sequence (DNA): TGCGCCAGCAGTGAGTCGGGTAGCGGGGTGATAACGCAGTATTTT.

CDR3 residues: CASTWGQGYEQYF. DNA of the CDR3: TGTGCCAGCACATGGGGACAAGGGTACGAGCAGTACTTC. This chain connects TRBV12-3 or TRBV12-4 to TRBJ2-7, with a possible D match to TRBD1 (6 bases). There are 13 residues in the CDR3. Trimming pared 7 bases from V and 4 bases from J, leaving 14 bases between.

In DNA form, the CDR3 reads TGTGCCAGCAGCCAAGATCCGACCGTTTGGACGACTAGCGGGGGGGCCCAAGAGACCCAGTACTTC. Protein product: CASSQDPTVWTTSGGAQETQYF. The V call is TRBV3-1 (or the pseudogene TRBV3-2), the J call TRBJ2-5, with 14 positions matching TRBD2. The CDR3 totals 22 residues. From germline, CDR1 is LGHDT and CDR2 YNNKEL (reference sequence). Trimming cost V 0 bases and J 1 base; bases outside gene matches: 16.

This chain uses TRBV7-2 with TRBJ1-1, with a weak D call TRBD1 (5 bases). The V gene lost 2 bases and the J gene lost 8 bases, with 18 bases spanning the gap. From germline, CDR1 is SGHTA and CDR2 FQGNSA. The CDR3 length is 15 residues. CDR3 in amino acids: CASSLSIAGSSEAFF. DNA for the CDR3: TGTGCCAGCAGCTTATCGATTGCAGGGTCGTCCGAAGCTTTCTTT.

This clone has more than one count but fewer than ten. This chain's CDR3 is CASSSSQGAAYEQYF. CDR3 DNA sequence: TGTGCCAGCAGTTCATCGCAGGGGGCGGCGTACGAGCAGTACTTC. The V and J genes are TRBV28 and TRBJ2-7; 8 nucleotides match TRBD1. V shed 4 bases and J 4 bases; nucleotides not matched to a gene: 9. The CDR3 covers 15 residues. Germline V gene data show CDR1 as MDHEN and CDR2 as SYDVKM.

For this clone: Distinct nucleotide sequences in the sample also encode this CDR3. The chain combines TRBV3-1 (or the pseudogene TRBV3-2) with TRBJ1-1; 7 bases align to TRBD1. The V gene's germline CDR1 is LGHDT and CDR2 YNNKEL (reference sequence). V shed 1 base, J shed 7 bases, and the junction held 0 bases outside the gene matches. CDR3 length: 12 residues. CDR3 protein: CASSQGDSEAFF. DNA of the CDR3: TGTGCCAGCAGCCAAGGGGACAGTGAAGCTTTCTTT.

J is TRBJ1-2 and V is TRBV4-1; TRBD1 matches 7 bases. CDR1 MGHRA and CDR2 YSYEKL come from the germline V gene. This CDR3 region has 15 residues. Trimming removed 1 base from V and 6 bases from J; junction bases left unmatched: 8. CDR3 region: CASSQGDSRTNGYTF. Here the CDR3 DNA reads TGCGCCAGCAGCCAAGGGGACAGTCGGACTAATGGCTACACCTTC.

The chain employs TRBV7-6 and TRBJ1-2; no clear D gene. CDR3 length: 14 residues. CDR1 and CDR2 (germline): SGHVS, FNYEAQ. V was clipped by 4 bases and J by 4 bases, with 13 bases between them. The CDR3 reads CASSSLRGGYGYTF. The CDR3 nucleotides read TGTGCCAGCAGCTCCCTACGAGGTGGCTATGGCTACACCTTC.

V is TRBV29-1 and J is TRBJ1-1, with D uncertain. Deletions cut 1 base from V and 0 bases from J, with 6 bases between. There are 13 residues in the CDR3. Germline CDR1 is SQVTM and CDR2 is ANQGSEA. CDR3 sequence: CSVEVGLNTEAFF. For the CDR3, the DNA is TGCAGCGTTGAAGTGGGCCTGAACACTGAAGCTTTCTTT.

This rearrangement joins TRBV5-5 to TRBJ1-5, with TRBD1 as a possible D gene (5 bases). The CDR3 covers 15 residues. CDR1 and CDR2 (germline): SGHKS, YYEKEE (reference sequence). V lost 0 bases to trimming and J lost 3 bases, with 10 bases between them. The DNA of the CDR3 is TGTGCCAGCAGCTTGGAGTCAGGGATCAATCAGCCCCAGCATTTT. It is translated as CASSLESGINQPQHF.

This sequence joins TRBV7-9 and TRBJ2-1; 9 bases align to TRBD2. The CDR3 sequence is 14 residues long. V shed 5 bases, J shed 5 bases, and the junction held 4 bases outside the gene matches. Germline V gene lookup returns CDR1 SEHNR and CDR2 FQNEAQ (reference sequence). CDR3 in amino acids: CASSQTSGDNEQFF. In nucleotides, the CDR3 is TGTGCCAGCAGCCAGACTAGCGGAGACAATGAGCAGTTCTTC.

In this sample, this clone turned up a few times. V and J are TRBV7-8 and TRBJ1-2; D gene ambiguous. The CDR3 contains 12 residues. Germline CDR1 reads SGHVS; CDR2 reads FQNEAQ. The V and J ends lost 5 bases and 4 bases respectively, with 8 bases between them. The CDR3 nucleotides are TGTGCCAGCAGCCCTCGCGCCTATGGCTACACCTTC. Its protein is CASSPRAYGYTF.

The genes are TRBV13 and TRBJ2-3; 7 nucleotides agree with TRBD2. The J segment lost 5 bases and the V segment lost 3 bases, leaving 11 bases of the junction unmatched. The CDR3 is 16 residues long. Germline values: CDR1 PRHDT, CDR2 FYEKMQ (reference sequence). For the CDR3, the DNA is TGTGCCAGCAGCTTGCCCCCAGGGCGGGGGTTAGATACGCAGTATTTT. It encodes CASSLPPGRGLDTQYF.

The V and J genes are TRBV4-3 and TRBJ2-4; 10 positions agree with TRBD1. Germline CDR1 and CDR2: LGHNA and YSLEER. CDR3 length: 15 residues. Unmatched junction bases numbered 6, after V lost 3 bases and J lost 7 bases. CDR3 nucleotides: TGCGCCAGCAGCCAGTTACCGGGACAGGGGAACATTCAGTACTTC. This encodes CASSQLPGQGNIQYF.

The CDR3 region has the DNA TGCGCCAGCAGCTTGGACAGGGGCCCTGAAGCTTTCTTT. This encodes CASSLDRGPEAFF. The chain is built from TRBV5-1 and TRBJ1-1, with 7 bases fitting TRBD1. Germline lookup yields CDR1 SGHRS and CDR2 YFSETQ. The CDR3 has 13 amino acids. Losses at the gene ends were 0 bases for V and 6 bases for J; bases not matched to a gene: 2.

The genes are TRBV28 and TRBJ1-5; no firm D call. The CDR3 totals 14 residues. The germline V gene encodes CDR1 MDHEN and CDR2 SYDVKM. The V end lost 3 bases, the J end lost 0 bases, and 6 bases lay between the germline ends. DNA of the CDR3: TGTGCCAGCAGTTTGGCCCATAGCAATCAGCCCCAGCATTTT. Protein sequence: CASSLAHSNQPQHF.

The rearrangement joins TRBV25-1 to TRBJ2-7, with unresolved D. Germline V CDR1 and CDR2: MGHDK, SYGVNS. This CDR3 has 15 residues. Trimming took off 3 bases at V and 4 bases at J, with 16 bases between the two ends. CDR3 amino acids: CASSDPAANIYEQYF. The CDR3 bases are TGTGCCAGCAGTGACCCTGCGGCAAATATATACGAGCAGTACTTC.

CDR3 in amino acids: CASSLGGPFTDTQYF. In DNA, the CDR3 is TGCGCCAGCAGCTTAGGCGGCCCCTTCACAGATACGCAGTATTTT. The chain combines TRBV5-1 with TRBJ2-3; no firm D call. Per the germline V gene, CDR1 is SGHRS and CDR2 is YFSETQ. Trimming took off 2 bases at V and 2 bases at J, with 12 bases between the two ends. The CDR3 has 15 amino acids.

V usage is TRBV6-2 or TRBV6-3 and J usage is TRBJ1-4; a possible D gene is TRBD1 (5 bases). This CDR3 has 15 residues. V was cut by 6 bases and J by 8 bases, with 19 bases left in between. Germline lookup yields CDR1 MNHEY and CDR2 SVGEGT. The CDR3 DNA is TGTGCCAGCAGCCCGTACCCCACTCGGGGGGAAAAACTGTTTTTT. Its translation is CASSPYPTRGEKLFF.

The CDR3 DNA reads TGCGCCAGCAGCCAAGGTAGTTCACCCCTCCACTTT. This translates into CASSQGSSPLHF. The chain is built from TRBV4-1 and TRBJ1-6; D is unresolved. Per germline, CDR1 MGHRA and CDR2 YSYEKL. The CDR3 extends over 12 amino acids. V was clipped by 1 base and J by 9 bases, with 4 bases between them.

This CDR3 reads CASSARQGLSGYTF. The CDR3 nucleotides read TGTGCCAGCAGTGCAAGACAGGGGTTGAGTGGCTACACCTTC. The rearrangement links TRBV2 to TRBJ1-2, with TRBD1 identical over 8 bases. The V gene's germline CDR1 is SNHLY and CDR2 FYNNEI. CDR3 length: 14 amino acids. The J segment lost 7 bases and the V segment lost 4 bases, leaving 8 bases of the junction unmatched.

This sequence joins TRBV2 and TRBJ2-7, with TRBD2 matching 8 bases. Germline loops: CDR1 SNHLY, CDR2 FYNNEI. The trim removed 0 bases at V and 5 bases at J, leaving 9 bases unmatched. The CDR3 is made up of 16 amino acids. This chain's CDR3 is CASSEAVGGASHEQYF. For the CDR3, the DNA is TGTGCCAGCAGTGAAGCAGTCGGGGGGGCGTCCCACGAGCAGTACTTC.

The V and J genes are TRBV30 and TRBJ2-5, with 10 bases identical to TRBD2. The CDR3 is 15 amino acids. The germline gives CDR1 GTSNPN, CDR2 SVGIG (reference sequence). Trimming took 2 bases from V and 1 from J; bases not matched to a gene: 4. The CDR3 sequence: CAWSPLAGAQETQYF. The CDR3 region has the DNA TGTGCCTGGAGTCCGCTAGCGGGGGCCCAAGAGACCCAGTACTTC.

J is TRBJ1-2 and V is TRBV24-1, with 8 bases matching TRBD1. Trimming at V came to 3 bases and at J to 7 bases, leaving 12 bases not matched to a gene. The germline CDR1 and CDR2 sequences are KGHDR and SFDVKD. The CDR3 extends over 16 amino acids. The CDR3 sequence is CATSDARQGNEVGYTF. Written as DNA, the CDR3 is TGTGCCACCAGTGATGCCCGACAGGGGAATGAAGTTGGCTACACCTTC.

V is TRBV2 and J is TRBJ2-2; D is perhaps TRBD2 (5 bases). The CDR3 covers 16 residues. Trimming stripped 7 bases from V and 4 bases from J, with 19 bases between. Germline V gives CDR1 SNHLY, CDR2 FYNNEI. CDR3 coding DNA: TGTGCCAGCACCTCAGGAAGGGCCCGGGGCACCGGGGAGCTGTTTTTT. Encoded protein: CASTSGRARGTGELFF.

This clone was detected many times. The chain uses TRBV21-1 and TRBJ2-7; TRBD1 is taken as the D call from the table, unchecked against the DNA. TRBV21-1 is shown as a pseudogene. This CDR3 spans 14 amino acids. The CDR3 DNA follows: TGTGCCAGCAGCAGAACGACAGGGGTCTACGAGCAGTACTTC. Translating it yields CASSRTTGVYEQYF.

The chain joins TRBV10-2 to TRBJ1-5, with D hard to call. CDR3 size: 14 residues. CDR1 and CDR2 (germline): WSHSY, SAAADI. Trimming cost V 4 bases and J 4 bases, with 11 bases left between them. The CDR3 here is CASSVSSFNQPQHF. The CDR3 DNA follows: TGCGCCAGCAGTGTTTCCTCCTTTAATCAGCCCCAGCATTTT.

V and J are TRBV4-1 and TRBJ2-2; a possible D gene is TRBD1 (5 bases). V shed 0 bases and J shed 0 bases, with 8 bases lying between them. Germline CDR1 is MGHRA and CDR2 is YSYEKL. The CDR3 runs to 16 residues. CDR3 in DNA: TGCGCCAGCAGCCAAGAAGGGGTGACGAACACCGGGGAGCTGTTTTTT. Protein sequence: CASSQEGVTNTGELFF.

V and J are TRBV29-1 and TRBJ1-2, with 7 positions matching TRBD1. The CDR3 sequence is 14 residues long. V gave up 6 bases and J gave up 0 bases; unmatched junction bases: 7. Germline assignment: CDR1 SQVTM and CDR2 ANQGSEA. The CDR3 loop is CSVGGTASNYGYTF. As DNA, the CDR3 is TGCAGCGTAGGGGGGACAGCCTCTAACTATGGCTACACCTTC. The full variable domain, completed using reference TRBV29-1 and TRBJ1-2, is SAVISQKPSRDICQRGTSLTIQCQVDSQVTMMFWYRQQPGQSLTLIATANQGSEATYESGFVIDKFPISRPNLTFSTLTVSNMSPEDSSIYLCSVGGTASNYGYTFGSGTRLTVV.

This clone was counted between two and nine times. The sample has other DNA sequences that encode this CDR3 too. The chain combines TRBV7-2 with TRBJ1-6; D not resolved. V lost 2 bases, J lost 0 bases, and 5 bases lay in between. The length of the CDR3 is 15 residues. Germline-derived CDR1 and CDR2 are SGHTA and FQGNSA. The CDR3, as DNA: TGTGCCAGCAGCTTACCCAGCTCCTATAATTCACCCCTCCACTTT. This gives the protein CASSLPSSYNSPLHF. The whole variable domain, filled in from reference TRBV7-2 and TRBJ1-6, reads GAGVSQSPSNKVTEKGKDVELRCDPISGHTALYWYRQSLGQGLEFLIYFQGNSAPDKSGLPSDRFSAERTGGSVSTLTIQRTQQEDSAVYLCASSLPSSYNSPLHFGNGTRLTVT.